This TCR beta chain was recovered during a study of human CD4 T cells and Enterobacteriaceae. Detection sensitivity for ex vivo total memory CD4+ was one cell in 200,000. Some clones are missing from TCRdb's copy, which holds only in-frame ones; the method was immunoSEQ multiplex PCR. The repertoire holds about 25,000 clones, 65% to 85% seen once, with 0.9% to 1% in the top ten. Memory CD4+ T cells were sorted as all CD4+ cells except CD45RA+CCR7+CD95- naive cells, over 95% pure. The J segment lost 7 bases and the V segment lost 3 bases, leaving 9 bases of the junction unmatched. Germline assignment: CDR1 MRHNA and CDR2 SNTAGT. The CDR3 runs 16 residues.

This chain connects TRBV6-4 to TRBJ2-3, with 11 bases matching TRBD2. This receptor was taken from a human donor in good health. Sequencing was performed on memory CD4+ T cells from blood. CDR3 DNA: TGTGCCAGCAGTGAGTTAGCGGGAGGGACGGCACATACGCAGTATTTT. This gives the protein CASSELAGGTAHTQYF.